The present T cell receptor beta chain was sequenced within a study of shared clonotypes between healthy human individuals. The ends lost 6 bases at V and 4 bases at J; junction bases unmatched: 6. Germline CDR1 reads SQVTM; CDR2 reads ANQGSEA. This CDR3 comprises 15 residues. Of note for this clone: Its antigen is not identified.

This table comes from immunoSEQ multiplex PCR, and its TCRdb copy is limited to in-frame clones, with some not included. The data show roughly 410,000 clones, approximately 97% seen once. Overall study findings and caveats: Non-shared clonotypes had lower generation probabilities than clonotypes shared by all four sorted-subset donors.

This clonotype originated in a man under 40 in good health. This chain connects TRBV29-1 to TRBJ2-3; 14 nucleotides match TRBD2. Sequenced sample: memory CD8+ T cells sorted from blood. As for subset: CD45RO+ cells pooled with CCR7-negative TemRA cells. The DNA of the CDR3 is TGCAGCGTCGGTAGGACTAGCGGGAGGTCAGATACGCAGTATTTT. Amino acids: CSVGRTSGRSDTQYF.